This T cell receptor (beta chain) appears in the sequencing data of a study of cytomegalovirus exposure and HLA in healthy donors (dated by TCRdb to between 2016 and 2019). Notes on the research overall: In an earlier analysis of approximately 640 of the donors, 250 to 350 Gb of sequence data and some 120 million unique TCR beta sequences from about 179 million T cells were reported. Every repertoire in the discovery cohort had been generated on one and the same sequencing platform. A later genetic analysis used genome-wide SNP genotypes for about 60% of the roughly 700 donors, treating that subset as a discovery cohort. A separate validation cohort of about 110 different subjects was used in addition to the roughly 670-subject first cohort. In an earlier analysis of about 590 of the donors, high-throughput TCR beta sequencing was used to judge whether each TCR beta V gene segment behaved as functional or pseudogenic. Class I and class II HLA loci were covered by the typing at four-digit resolution. The study profiled the T cell repertoires of more than 500 subjects by immunosequencing and related them to cytomegalovirus serostatus. The genetic ancestry cluster associated with self-reported Caucasian donors included 70% to 85% of the 398 genotyped donors. Five DR-DQ haplotypes were treated as single units for association and clustering because of strong linkage in the cohort. Rather than using new phenotypic data, the later analysis identified candidate immune exposures from TCR beta sequences and from how often those sequences occurred across donors. Roughly 300 gigabases of sequencing data and 70 million to 100 million unique TCR sequences were included in an early release covering 500 to 750 HLA-typed donors. Typing coverage varied by locus: about 620-630 donors for A, B, C, DRB1 and DQB1; under 550 for DQA1; 600 to 610 for DPA1; fewer than 480 for DPB1. A later analysis re-examined previously published TCR beta repertoires from more than 550 donors and added high-resolution HLA genotyping to investigate patterns of TCR occurrence. Among 300 to 500 genotyped donors of the cohort, an average of approximately 200,000 unique TCR beta nucleotide sequences was sequenced per donor, of which roughly 18% were non-productive. The study aimed to test whether cataloging public T cell receptors could reveal signatures of past pathogen exposure. Donor age, sex, ethnicity and CMV serostatus were compiled together with the repertoire data. The study combined high-throughput TCR immunosequencing, statistical association of individual TCRs with disease status, and machine learning to predict cytomegalovirus infection status.

Library method: the immunoSEQ multiplex PCR assay. The multiplex PCR relied on a mix of 60 forward primers for TCR Vbeta segments and 13 reverse primers for TCR Jbeta segments. A multiplex PCR assay on genomic DNA amplified the CDR3 region of rearranged TCR beta genes. On the Illumina HiSeq System, the amplified TCR beta libraries were sequenced as 87-base-pair reads. Processing in the source paper ran as follows. A later analysis tallied tens of millions of unique TCR beta chains across the 666 repertoires, and about 10 million of those chains were shared by two or more donors. To remove PCR and sequencing errors, raw reads were error-corrected and collapsed into unique sequences using a nearest-neighbor algorithm that merged closely related sequences. V, D and J gene segments were assigned by aligning CDR3 sequences to IMGT reference sequences. Each retained sequence needed at least a six-nucleotide match to both a V gene segment and a J gene segment. A rearrangement counted as productive if the CDR3 had no stop codons and remained in frame with V and J, and every other rearrangement counted as non-productive. CDR3 was defined according to IMGT convention as the region running from the second conserved V-encoded cysteine to the conserved J-encoded phenylalanine. Sequences without an unambiguous match to a single V gene segment were excluded from the earlier analysis of about 630 of the donors. In an earlier analysis of approximately 590 of the donors, V segments were called functional above 56.7% productive rearrangements and were called segregating when the between-donor standard deviation exceeded 5%. A statistical classification framework was built to diagnose cytomegalovirus status from the catalog of TCR beta chain sequences. In a later analysis, V and J genes were assigned by comparing TCR nucleotide sequences against IMGT/GENE-DB human TR gene sequences. In a later analysis, CDR3 sequences and most-parsimonious VDJ recombination scenarios were assigned using the TCRdist pipeline. In a later analysis, each TCR beta chain was defined by its CDR3 amino acid sequence together with its V-gene family, and reads without a unique V-gene family were excluded. A later analysis removed nearly 600 highly shared, low-generation-probability nucleotide sequences to deal with suspected cross-contamination and a sequencing artifact. For each public chain, a later analysis derived a clonal expansion index from normalized ranks of inferred template counts within each repertoire. In a later analysis, generation probabilities were computed using a VDJ recombination model fitted to out-of-frame rearrangements, and the results were checked against IGoR. In a later analysis, hypergeometric tests were used to score TCR-TCR, TCR-HLA and TCR-CMV co-occurrence, with a repertoire-size bias correction applied to TCR pairs. A later analysis estimated false discovery rates by permuting HLA or CMV assignments 20 times. In a later analysis, co-occurring TCRs were grouped using DBSCAN, with TCRdist sequence similarity added in when clustering inside HLA-allele-positive subsets. Co-occurrence clustering excluded repertoires with fewer than 30,000 or more than 120,000 public chains, plus five with anomalous nucleotide sharing. TCRdb took this table from immuneACCESS and kept in-frame rearrangements with V and J called. Such tables lack part of the clones; where checked against another copy, unresolved V genes explain under half of the gap, and the rest is unexplained. That table is the source of V, J and clone size, and D and trimming were worked out from the DNA. The sample table holds under 200,000 clones, of which 80% to 85% were seen once. The top ten clonotypes cover 7.5% to 9% of the sample.

On this clone itself: The antigen this receptor binds is unknown. Base-call qualities are not available, and no considerably larger clone is one nucleotide away.

The cohort was made up of roughly 670 healthy bone marrow donors. All cohort members were sampled while nominally healthy, although unrecorded immune exposures were likely present. The donor tested CMV seropositive and was one of the 289 seropositive cohort members. A peripheral blood sample was collected from each donor, and TCR beta sequencing was performed on peripheral blood mononuclear cells. The Qiagen DNeasy Blood Extraction Kit was used to extract genomic DNA from the blood cell samples. Beyond this particular receptor, the publication reports: The study listed 164 TCR beta chains as associated with cytomegalovirus. In an earlier analysis of roughly 500 of the donors, most TCR beta V segments appeared in productive rearrangements about 87% or about 30% of the time, broadly matching IMGT annotations. Compared with the 666-donor mean, donors in an Asian-associated ancestry cluster had fewer N-insertions in productive TCRs, according to a later genetic analysis. For the cohort, immune exposure information was limited to CMV serostatus. In a later analysis, HLA-associated TCR beta chains were found to be more clonally expanded and to have lower generation probabilities than equally common non-associated chains. In a later analysis, some 18,000 TCR beta sequences were associated with specific HLA alleles at a false discovery rate of 0.05. Because HLA typing was missing for some donors at each locus, association tests included only the typed subset. A later analysis found that TCR association rates varied across HLA loci, with DRB1 alleles showing the most associated TCRs and HLA-C alleles the fewest. The classifier was reported to diagnose cytomegalovirus status with high specificity and sensitivity in both the original and validation cohorts. It was suggested by the authors that the approach could potentially be generalized to other disease states and immunological phenotypes. According to a later analysis, most CMV-associated TCR beta chains appeared to be HLA-restricted, and the HLA associations seemed to be driven largely by CMV exposure. A cluster of highly shared sequence variants was judged likely to be a technical artifact of the sequencing pipeline. The earlier analysis of 450 to 700 of the donors excluded approximately 15 rarely observed V segments, including chromosome 9 orphons, because counts were too low. Only TCR beta chains were sequenced in this cohort, and the absence of alpha or paired-chain data limited detectable features. Strong co-occurrence of HLA alleles, especially DR and DQ, made assigning TCR associations to individual alleles difficult. Sequencing depth was assumed to be roughly uniform across donors in the presence/absence analyses, though that assumption may not hold. A further reported finding was that TCR beta sequences accurately predicted the HLA-A and HLA-B alleles for most subjects in the first cohort. In vitro tests confirmed that a few of the cytomegalovirus-associated TCR beta chains recognize cytomegalovirus antigens. In a later analysis, several top co-occurrence clusters were reported to appear linked to parvovirus B19, influenza, CMV and Epstein-Barr virus. The 87-base-pair reads could not distinguish some IMGT-functional V segments, including TRBV6-2 and TRBV6-3, so those segments were excluded. A later genetic analysis associated a missense DCLRE1C variant with V-gene and J-gene trimming of TCR beta chains, and an independent cohort replicated the association. Most TCR sequences were seen in very few donors, while some public TCRs were found in many individuals. Correlated functional status among segregating V segments might be attributable to linkage disequilibrium, but an unknown experimental factor could not be ruled out.

From the cysteine up to the phenylalanine, the CDR3 has a length of 12 residues. The kept DNA is CDR3 alone, 36 bases in frame from the first base. Taken from the germline V gene (reference sequence), the CDR1 and CDR2 loops are MNHNY and SVGAGI. V sheds 4 bases and J sheds 4 bases, leaving 7 bases between their ends. The receptor chain draws on TRBV6-6 and TRBJ1-1; the D gene is unclear. This sequence originates from a male donor in good health and CMV-seropositive. Sequences were obtained from PBMCs. The nucleotide sequence is TGTGCCAGCAGTTTTACTCTCACTGAAGCTTTCTTT. Translated, this is CASSFTLTEAFF.